This T cell receptor beta chain emerged from a study of PD-1 blockade in classical Hodgkin lymphoma. Study results and caveats: CD4+ TCR diversity climbed significantly by C4D1, unlike CD8+ TCR diversity. Why the repertoires differ is still unclear, perhaps disease activity or prior therapy. Newly diagnosed patients reportedly had lower baseline TCR diversity than healthy donors.

The method was immunoSEQ multiplex PCR; TCRdb's version includes in-frame clones alone and lacks a portion of them. The data show about 93,000 clones, around 80% seen once. V was shortened by 2 bases and J by 4 bases, with 11 bases between the two germline ends. The CDR3 length is 14 residues. Germline-derived CDR1 and CDR2 are MNHEY and SMNVEV (reference sequence). In the case of this clone: Antigen unknown.

The time point is: cycle 4 day 1 (C4D1), after more than five weeks of nivolumab. Each patient experienced a relapse that followed autologous stem cell transplantation, and brentuximab vedotin exposure varied. Under best response, outcomes were complete response, partial response or progressive disease. This chain joins TRBV27 and TRBJ1-1; tentatively, D is TRBD1 (5 bases). This material consisted of peripheral blood mononuclear cells (PBMCs), taken before the fourth cycle of nivolumab. The TCR sequence derives from a human donor with classical Hodgkin lymphoma. This chain's CDR3 is CASSLTGVGTEAFF. The CDR3 bases are TGTGCCAGCAGTTTAACGGGGGTAGGCACTGAAGCTTTCTTT.